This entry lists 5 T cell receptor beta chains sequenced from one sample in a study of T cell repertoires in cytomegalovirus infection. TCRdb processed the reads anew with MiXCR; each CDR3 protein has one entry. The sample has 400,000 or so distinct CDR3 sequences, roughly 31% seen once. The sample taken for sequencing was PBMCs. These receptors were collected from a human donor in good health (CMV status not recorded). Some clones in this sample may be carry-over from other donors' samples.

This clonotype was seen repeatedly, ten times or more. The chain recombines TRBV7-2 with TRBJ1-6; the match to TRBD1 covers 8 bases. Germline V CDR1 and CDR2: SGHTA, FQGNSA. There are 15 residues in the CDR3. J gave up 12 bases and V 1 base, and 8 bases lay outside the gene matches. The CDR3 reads CASSLGSGTGGPLHF. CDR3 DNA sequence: TGTGCCAGCAGCTTAGGTTCCGGGACAGGTGGACCCCTCCACTTT.

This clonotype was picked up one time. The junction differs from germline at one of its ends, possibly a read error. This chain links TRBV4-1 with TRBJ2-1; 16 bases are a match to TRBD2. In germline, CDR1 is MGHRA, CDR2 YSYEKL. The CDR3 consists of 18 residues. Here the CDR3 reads CSSSRGTSGGARYNEQFF. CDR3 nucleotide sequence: TGCTCCAGCAGCCGAGGGACTAGCGGGGGGGCAAGGTACAATGAGCAGTTCTTC.

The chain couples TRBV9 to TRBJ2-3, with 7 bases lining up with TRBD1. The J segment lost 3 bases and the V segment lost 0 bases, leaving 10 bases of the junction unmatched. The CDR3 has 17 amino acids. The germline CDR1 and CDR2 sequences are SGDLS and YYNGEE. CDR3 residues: CASSVEGTAVGTDTQYF. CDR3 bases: TGTGCCAGCAGCGTAGAGGGGACAGCGGTAGGGACAGATACGCAGTATTTT.

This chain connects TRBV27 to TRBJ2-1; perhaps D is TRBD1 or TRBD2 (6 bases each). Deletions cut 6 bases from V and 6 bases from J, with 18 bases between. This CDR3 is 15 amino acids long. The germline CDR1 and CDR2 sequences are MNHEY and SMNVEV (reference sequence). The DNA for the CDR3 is TGTGCCAGCAGACGAACAGGGACTCGGGCCAATGAGCAGTTCTTC. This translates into CASRRTGTRANEQFF.

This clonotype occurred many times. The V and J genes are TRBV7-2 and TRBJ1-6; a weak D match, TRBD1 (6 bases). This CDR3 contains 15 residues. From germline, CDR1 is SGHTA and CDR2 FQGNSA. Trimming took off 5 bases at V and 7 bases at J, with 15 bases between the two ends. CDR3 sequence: CASSPMDRKNSPLHF. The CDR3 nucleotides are TGTGCCAGCAGCCCCATGGACAGAAAGAATTCACCCCTCCACTTT.